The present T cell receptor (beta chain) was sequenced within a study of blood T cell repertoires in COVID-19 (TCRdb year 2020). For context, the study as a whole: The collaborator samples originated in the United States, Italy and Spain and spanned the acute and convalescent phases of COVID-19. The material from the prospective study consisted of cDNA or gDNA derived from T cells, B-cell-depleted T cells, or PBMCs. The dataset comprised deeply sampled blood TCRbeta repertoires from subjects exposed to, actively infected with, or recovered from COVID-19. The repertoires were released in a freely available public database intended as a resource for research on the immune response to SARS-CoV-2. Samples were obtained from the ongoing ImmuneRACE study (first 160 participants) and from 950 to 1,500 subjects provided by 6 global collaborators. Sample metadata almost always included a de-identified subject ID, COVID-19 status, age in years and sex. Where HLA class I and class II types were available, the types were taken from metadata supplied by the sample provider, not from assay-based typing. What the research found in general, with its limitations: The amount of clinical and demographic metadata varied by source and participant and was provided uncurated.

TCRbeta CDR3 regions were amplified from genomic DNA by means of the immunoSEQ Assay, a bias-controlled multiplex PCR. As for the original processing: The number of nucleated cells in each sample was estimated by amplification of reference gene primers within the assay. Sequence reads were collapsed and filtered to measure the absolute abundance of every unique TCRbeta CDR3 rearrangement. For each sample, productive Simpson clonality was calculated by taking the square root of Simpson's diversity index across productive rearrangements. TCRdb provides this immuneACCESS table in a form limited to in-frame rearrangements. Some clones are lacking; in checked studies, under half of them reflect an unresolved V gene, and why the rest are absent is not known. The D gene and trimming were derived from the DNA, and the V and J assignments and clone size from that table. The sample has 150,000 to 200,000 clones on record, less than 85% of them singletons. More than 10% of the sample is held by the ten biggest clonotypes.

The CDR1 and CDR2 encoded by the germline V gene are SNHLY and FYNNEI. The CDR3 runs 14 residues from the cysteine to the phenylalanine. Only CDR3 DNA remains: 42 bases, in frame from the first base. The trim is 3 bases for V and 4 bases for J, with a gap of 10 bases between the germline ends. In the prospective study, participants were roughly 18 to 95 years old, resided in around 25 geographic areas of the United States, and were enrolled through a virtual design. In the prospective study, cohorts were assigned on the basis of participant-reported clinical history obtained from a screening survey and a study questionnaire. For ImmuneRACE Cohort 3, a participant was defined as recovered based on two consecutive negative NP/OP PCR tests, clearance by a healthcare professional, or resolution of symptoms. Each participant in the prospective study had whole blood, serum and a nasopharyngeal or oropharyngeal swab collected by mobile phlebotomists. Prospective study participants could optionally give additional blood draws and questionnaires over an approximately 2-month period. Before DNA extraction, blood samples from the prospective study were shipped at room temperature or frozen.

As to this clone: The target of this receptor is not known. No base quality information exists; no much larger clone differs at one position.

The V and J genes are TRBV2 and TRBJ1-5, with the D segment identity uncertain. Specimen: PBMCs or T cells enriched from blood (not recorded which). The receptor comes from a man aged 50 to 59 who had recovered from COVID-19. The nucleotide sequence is TGTGCCAGCAGTGAGGCCGGACTGAATCAGCCCCAGCATTTT. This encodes CASSEAGLNQPQHF.